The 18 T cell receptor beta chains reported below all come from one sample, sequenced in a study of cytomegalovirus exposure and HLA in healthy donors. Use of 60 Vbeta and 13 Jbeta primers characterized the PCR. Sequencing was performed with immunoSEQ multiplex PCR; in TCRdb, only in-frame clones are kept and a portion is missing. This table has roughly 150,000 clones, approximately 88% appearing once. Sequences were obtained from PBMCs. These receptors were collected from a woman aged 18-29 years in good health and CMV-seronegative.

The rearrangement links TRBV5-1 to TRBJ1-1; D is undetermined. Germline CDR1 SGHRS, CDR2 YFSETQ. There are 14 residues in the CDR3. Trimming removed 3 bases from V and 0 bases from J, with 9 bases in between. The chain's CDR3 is CASSSQVVNTEAFF. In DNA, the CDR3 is TGCGCCAGCAGCTCACAAGTGGTGAACACTGAAGCTTTCTTT. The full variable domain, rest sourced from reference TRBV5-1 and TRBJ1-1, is KAGVTQTPRYLIKTRGQQVTLSCSPISGHRSVSWYQQTPGQGLQFLFEYFSETQRNKGNFPGRFSGRQFSNSRSEMNVSTLELGDSALYLCASSSQVVNTEAFFGQGTRLTVV.

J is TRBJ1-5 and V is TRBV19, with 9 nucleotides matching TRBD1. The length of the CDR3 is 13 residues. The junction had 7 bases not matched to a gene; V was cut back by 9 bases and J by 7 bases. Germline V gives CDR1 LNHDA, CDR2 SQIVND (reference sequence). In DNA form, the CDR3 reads TGTGCCAGCCAACAGGGGGCGGGGCAGCCCCAGCATTTT. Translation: CASQQGAGQPQHF.

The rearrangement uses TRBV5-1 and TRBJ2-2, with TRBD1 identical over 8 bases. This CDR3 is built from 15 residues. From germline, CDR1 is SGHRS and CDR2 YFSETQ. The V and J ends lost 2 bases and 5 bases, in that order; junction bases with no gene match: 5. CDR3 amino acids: CASSFNRGNTGELFF. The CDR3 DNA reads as TGCGCCAGCAGCTTCAACAGGGGGAATACCGGGGAGCTGTTTTTT.

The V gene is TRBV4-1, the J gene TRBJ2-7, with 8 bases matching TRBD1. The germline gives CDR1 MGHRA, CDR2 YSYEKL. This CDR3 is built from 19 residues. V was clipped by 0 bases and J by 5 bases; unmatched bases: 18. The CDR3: CASSQDWGRLRTGTHEQYF. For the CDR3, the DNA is TGCGCCAGCAGCCAAGATTGGGGTCGTCTTAGGACAGGGACCCACGAGCAGTACTTC.

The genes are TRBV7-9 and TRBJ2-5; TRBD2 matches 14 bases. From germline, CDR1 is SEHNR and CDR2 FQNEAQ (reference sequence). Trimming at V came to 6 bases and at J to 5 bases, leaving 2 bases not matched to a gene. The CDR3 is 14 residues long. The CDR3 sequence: CASRTSGGEETQYF. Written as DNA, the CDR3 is TGTGCCAGCAGGACTAGCGGGGGGGAGGAGACCCAGTACTTC.

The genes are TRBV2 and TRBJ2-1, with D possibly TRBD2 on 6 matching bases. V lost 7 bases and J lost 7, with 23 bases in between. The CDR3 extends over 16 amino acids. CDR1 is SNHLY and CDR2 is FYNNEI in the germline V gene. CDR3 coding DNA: TGTGCCAGCATCGCTTTGGCAGCGGGCACTTCGAATGAGCAGTTCTTC. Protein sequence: CASIALAAGTSNEQFF. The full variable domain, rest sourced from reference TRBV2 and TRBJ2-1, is EPEVTQTPSHQVTQMGQEVILRCVPISNHLYFYWYRQILGQKVEFLVSFYNNEISEKSEIFDDQFSVERPDGSNFTLKIRSTKLEDSAMYFCASIALAAGTSNEQFFGPGTRLTVL.

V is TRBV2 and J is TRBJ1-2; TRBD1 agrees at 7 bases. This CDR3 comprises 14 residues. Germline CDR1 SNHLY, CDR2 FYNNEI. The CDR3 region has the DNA TGTCTGAGGACAGGTATTGGGCCTAACTATGGCTACACCTTC. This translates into CLRTGIGPNYGYTF.

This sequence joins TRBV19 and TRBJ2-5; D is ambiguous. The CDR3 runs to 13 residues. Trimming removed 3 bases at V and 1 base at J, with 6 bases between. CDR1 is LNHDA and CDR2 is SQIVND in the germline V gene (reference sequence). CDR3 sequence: CASSISVQETQYF. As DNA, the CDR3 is TGTGCCAGTAGTATTTCCGTCCAAGAGACCCAGTACTTC. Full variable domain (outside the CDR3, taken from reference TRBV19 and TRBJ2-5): DGGITQSPKYLFRKEGQNVTLSCEQNLNHDAMYWYRQDPGQGLRLIYYSQIVNDFQKGDIAEGYSVSREKKESFPLTVTSAQKNPTAFYLCASSISVQETQYFGPGTRLLVL.

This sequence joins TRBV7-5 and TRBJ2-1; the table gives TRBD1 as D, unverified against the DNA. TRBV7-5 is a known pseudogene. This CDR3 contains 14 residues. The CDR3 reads CVRSPRDTGLEQFF. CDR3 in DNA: TGTGTCAGAAGCCCCCGGGACACCGGACTTGAGCAGTTCTTC.

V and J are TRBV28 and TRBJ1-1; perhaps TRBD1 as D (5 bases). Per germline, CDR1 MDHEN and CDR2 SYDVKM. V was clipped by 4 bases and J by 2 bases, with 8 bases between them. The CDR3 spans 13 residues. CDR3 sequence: CASSWRGNTEAFF. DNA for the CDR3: TGTGCCAGCAGTTGGAGGGGAAACACTGAAGCTTTCTTT. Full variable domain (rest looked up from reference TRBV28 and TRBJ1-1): DVKVTQSSRYLVKRTGEKVFLECVQDMDHENMFWYRQDPGLGLRLIYFSYDVKMKEKGDIPEGYSVSREKKERFSLILESASTNQTSMYLCASSWRGNTEAFFGQGTRLTVV.

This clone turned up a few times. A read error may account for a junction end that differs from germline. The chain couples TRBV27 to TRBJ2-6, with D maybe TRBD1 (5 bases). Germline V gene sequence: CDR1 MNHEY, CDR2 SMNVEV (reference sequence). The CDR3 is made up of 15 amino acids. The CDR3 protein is CASSLLASGANGLTF. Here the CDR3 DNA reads TGTGCCAGCAGTTTGCTCGCCTCTGGGGCCAACGGCCTGACTTTC. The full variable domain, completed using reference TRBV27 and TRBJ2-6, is EAQVTQNPRYLITVTGKKLTVTCSQNMNHEYMSWYRQDPGLGLRQIYYSMNVEVTDKGDVPEGYKVSRKEKRNFPLILESPSPNQTSLYFCASSLLASGANGLTFGAGSRLTVL.

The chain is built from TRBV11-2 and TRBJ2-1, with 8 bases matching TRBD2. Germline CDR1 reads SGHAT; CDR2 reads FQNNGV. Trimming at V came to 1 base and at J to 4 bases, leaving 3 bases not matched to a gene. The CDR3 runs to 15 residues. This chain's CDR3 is CASSLVPSGYNEQFF. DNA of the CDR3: TGTGCCAGCAGCTTAGTCCCTAGCGGGTACAATGAGCAGTTCTTC.

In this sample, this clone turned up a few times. The CDR3 bases are TGTGCCAGCAGCTTGCAGGGGAACACTGAAGCTTTCTTT. Translated, it gives CASSLQGNTEAFF. This chain connects TRBV5-6 to TRBJ1-1; D might be TRBD1 (5 bases). V lost 1 base to trimming and J lost 1 base, with 5 bases between them. The germline CDR1 and CDR2 sequences are SGHDT and YYEEEE. CDR3 length equals 13 residues.

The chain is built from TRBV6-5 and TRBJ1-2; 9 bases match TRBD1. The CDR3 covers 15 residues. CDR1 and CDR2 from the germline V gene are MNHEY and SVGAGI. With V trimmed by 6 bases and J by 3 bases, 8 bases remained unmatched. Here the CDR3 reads CASRRWDREDYGYTF. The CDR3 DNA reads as TGTGCCAGCAGACGATGGGACAGGGAGGACTATGGCTACACCTTC.

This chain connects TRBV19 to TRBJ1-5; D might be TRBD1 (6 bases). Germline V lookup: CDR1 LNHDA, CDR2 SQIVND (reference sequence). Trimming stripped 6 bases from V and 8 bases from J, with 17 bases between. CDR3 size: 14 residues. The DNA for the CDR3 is TGTGCCAGTAGGCACACAGGGTTGGAAAAGCCCCAGCATTTT. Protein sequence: CASRHTGLEKPQHF.

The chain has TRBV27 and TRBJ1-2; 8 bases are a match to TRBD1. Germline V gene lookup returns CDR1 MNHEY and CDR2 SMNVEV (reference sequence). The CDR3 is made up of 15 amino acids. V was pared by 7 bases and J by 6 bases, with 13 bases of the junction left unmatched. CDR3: CASKGTGRDRNGYTF. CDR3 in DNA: TGTGCCAGCAAAGGGACAGGTCGAGATCGGAATGGCTACACCTTC.

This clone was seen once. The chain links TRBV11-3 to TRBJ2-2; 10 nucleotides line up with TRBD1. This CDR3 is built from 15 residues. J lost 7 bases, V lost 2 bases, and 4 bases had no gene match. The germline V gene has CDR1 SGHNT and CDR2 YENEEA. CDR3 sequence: CASSLRTGGVGELFF. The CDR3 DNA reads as TGTGCCAGCAGCTTACGGACAGGGGGGGTCGGGGAGCTGTTTTTT.

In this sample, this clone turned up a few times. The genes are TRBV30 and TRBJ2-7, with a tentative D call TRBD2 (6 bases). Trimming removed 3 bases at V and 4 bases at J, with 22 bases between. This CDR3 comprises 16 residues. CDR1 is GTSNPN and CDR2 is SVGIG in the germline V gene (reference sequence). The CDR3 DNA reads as TGTGCCTGGAGCACCCCAGTTGGTCGGGGGTCTTACGAGCAGTACTTC. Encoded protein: CAWSTPVGRGSYEQYF.